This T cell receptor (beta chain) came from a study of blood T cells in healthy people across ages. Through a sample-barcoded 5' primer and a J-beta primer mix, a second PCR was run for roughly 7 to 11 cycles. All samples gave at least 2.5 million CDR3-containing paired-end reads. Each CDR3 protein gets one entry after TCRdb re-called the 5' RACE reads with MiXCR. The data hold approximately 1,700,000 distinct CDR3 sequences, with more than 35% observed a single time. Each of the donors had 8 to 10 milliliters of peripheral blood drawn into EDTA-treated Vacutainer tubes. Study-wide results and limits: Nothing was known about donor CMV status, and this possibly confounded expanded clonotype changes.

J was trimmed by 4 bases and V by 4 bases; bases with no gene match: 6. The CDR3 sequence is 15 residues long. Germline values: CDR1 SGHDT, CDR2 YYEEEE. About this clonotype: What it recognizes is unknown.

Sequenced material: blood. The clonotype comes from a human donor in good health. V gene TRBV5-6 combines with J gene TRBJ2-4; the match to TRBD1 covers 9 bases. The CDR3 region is CASSGPGTGKNIQYF. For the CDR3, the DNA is TGTGCCAGCAGCGGCCCCGGGACAGGGAAAAACATTCAGTACTTC.